This passage covers 30 T cell receptor beta chains from one sample sequenced in a study of CXCR4 blockade with PD-1 therapy in pancreatic cancer. Repertoires were generated with immunoSEQ multiplex PCR, while TCRdb's copy carries only in-frame clones and drops some. The table includes about 3,000 clones, approximately 38% detected once. Sequencing was performed on tumor tissue. Receptor source: a human donor with pancreatic ductal adenocarcinoma.

The rearrangement links TRBV11-3 to TRBJ2-7; D is unresolved. The CDR3 covers 14 residues. With 2 bases removed from V and 1 base from J, the gap between germline ends came to 9 bases. Per the germline V gene, CDR1 is SGHNT and CDR2 is YENEEA. The CDR3 reads CASSLSKRSYEQYF. The CDR3 DNA reads as TGTGCCAGCAGCTTAAGTAAGAGGTCCTACGAGCAGTACTTC.

V is TRBV18 and J is TRBJ2-7; the D gene is possibly TRBD2 (5 bases). The CDR3 is 16 residues long. V lost 0 bases and J lost 3, with 15 bases in between. Germline CDR1 is KGHSH and CDR2 is LQKENI. CDR3: CASSPPVAGAGYEQYF. In DNA, the CDR3 is TGTGCCAGCTCACCACCGGTGGCGGGTGCCGGCTACGAGCAGTACTTC.

The chain recombines TRBV25-1 with TRBJ2-2; 9 bases are a match to TRBD1. V lost 5 bases and J lost 4; bases outside the gene matches: 5. Germline CDR1 MGHDK, CDR2 SYGVNS. This CDR3 is built from 15 residues. CDR3 in amino acids: CASSSMDRGTGELFF. DNA for the CDR3: TGTGCCAGCAGTTCCATGGACAGGGGCACCGGGGAGCTGTTTTTT.

CDR3 nucleotide sequence: TGTGCCAGCAGTTTACCCTATTACGGAGATTCCTACGAGCAGTACTTC. Translation gives CASSLPYYGDSYEQYF. The gene calls are TRBV28 and TRBJ2-7; D gene ambiguous. Germline V gives CDR1 MDHEN, CDR2 SYDVKM. V lost 2 bases and J lost 1, with 15 bases in between. This CDR3 spans 16 amino acids.

This clone was counted between two and nine times. The chain uses TRBV6-8 and TRBJ1-6, with 9 positions matching TRBD1. The CDR3 totals 13 residues. The V and J ends lost 5 bases and 8 bases, in that order; junction bases with no gene match: 1. Germline CDR1 reads MNHGY; CDR2 reads SAAAGT. The CDR3 spells CASSRDRDSPLHF. CDR3 nucleotides: TGTGCCAGCAGTAGGGACAGGGATTCACCCCTCCACTTT.

This sequence joins TRBV28 and TRBJ1-4, with D possibly TRBD1 on 5 matching bases. Germline CDR1 reads MDHEN; CDR2 reads SYDVKM. V lost 5 bases and J 2 bases, leaving 24 bases between the germline ends. This CDR3 spans 19 amino acids. CDR3 DNA: TGTGCCAGCAGTACCCCCGACAGTTCGAGAACAACTACTAATGAAAAACTGTTTTTT. Its protein product is CASSTPDSSRTTTNEKLFF.

The CDR3 reads CASRGNTEAFF. The CDR3 DNA sequence: TGTGCCAGTCGGGGGAACACTGAAGCTTTCTTT. The chain uses TRBV19 and TRBJ1-1; D gene ambiguous. The ends were cut back, 8 bases at V and 1 base at J, with 5 bases in the middle. Germline V lookup: CDR1 LNHDA, CDR2 SQIVND (reference sequence). The CDR3 runs 11 residues.

This clone qualifies as medium-sized. Mismatch with germline at one junction end may stem from a read error. The CDR3 region is CASSDSSLTEAFF. CDR3 nucleotide sequence: TGTGCCAGCAGTGACTCGTCTTTGACTGAAGCTTTCTTT. The rearrangement joins TRBV6-8 to TRBJ1-1; D is unclear. The CDR3 covers 13 residues. Looked up from germline, CDR1 is MNHGY and CDR2 is SAAAGT.

The chain recombines TRBV29-1 with TRBJ2-3; 8 nucleotides agree with TRBD2. There are 13 residues in the CDR3. CDR1 is SQVTM, CDR2 ANQGSEA, per germline. After removal of 6 bases from V and 1 base from J, the junction contained 3 bases not matched to a gene. The CDR3 region has the DNA TGCAGCGTAGGGACTAGTCGCACAGATACGCAGTATTTT. This sequence encodes CSVGTSRTDTQYF.

The chain couples TRBV15 to TRBJ1-2; D uncertain. V gave up 3 bases and J gave up 10 bases, with 21 bases separating them. This CDR3 is 15 amino acids long. Germline CDR1 is LNHNV and CDR2 is YYDKDF (reference sequence). CDR3 nucleotides: TGTGCCACCAGCAGGAATAGAGGCGTTCAACGGGACTACACCTTC. It encodes CATSRNRGVQRDYTF.

The J gene is TRBJ1-5, the V gene TRBV28; a weak D match, TRBD1 (5 bases). The CDR3 consists of 15 residues. CDR1 is MDHEN and CDR2 is SYDVKM in the germline V gene. The V end was cut by 2 bases, the J end by 5 bases, with 13 bases between. CDR3 protein: CASSLRGRLDQPQHF. The CDR3 DNA follows: TGTGCCAGCAGTTTACGGGGCAGGCTGGATCAGCCCCAGCATTTT.

The V gene is TRBV6-7, the J gene TRBJ2-1; D is unclear. TRBV6-7 is marked as an open reading frame, function uncertain. The CDR3 loop spans 14 amino acids. Trimming left V 4 bases short and J 0 bases short, with 7 bases between. The DNA of the CDR3 is TGTGCCAGCAGTTTATTTCGCTCCTACAATGAGCAGTTCTTC. This encodes CASSLFRSYNEQFF.

V is TRBV30 and J is TRBJ2-3; TRBD2 might be the D (5 bases). The germline gives CDR1 GTSNPN, CDR2 SVGIG (reference sequence). The CDR3 has 12 amino acids. CDR3 amino acids: CASEGSSDTQYF. CDR3 DNA: TGTGCTTCGGAAGGGAGCTCAGATACGCAGTATTTT.

The V gene is TRBV19, the J gene TRBJ2-5, with TRBD1 matching 8 bases. Germline CDR1 reads LNHDA; CDR2 reads SQIVND (reference sequence). V shed 2 bases, J shed 2 bases, and the junction held 4 bases outside the gene matches. This CDR3 has 15 amino acids. In DNA form, the CDR3 reads TGTGCCAGTAGTATACAGGGGGCGAGACAAGAGACCCAGTACTTC. It is translated as CASSIQGARQETQYF.

The chain joins TRBV29-1 to TRBJ2-1, with TRBD2 as a possible D gene (6 bases). Trimming stripped 6 bases from V and 6 bases from J, with 15 bases between. This CDR3 has 13 residues. Germline values: CDR1 SQVTM, CDR2 ANQGSEA. The CDR3, as DNA: TGCAGCGTGAACCGACTAGTTGGCAATGAGCAGTTCTTC. It encodes CSVNRLVGNEQFF.

This clone occurred a few times. The chain has TRBV11-3 and TRBJ2-3, with 13 bases lining up with TRBD2. V lost 5 bases, J lost 3 bases, and 2 bases stayed unmatched. The germline V gene has CDR1 SGHNT and CDR2 YENEEA. The CDR3 has 15 amino acids. The CDR3 loop is CASSELAGGTDTQYF. DNA of the CDR3: TGTGCCAGCAGCGAACTAGCGGGGGGGACAGATACGCAGTATTTT.

The rearrangement joins TRBV18 to TRBJ1-4; D perhaps matches TRBD1 (6 bases). Germline CDR1 and CDR2: KGHSH and LQKENI. V was cut by 3 bases and J by 8 bases, with 13 bases left in between. The CDR3 is made up of 14 amino acids. The CDR3, as DNA: TGTGCCAGCTCACCGATGGGGACACGGGAAAAACTGTTTTTT. It encodes CASSPMGTREKLFF. Full variable domain (missing parts from reference TRBV18 and TRBJ1-4): NAGVMQNPRHLVRRRGQEARLRCSPMKGHSHVYWYRQLPEEGLKFMVYLQKENIIDESGMPKERFSAEFPKEGPSILRIQQVVRGDSAAYFCASSPMGTREKLFFGSGTQLSVL.

In its sample, this clone was seen a few times. The chain links TRBV9 to TRBJ2-7; 12 positions match TRBD2. From germline, CDR1 is SGDLS and CDR2 YYNGEE. The CDR3 length is 15 residues. J was trimmed by 9 bases and V by 0 bases; bases with no gene match: 7. The CDR3 spells CASSVEASGGAPQYF. DNA of the CDR3: TGTGCCAGCAGCGTAGAAGCTAGCGGGGGGGCCCCGCAGTACTTC.

This chain joins TRBV14 and TRBJ1-2, with 10 bases that match TRBD1. CDR1 and CDR2 (germline): SGHDN, FVKESK. With 4 bases clipped from V and 5 bases from J, the junction kept 7 bases outside the gene matches. CDR3 length: 15 residues. CDR3 protein: CASSLKTGGWYGYTF. The CDR3 DNA is TGTGCCAGCAGCCTTAAGACAGGGGGCTGGTATGGCTACACCTTC.

The chain combines TRBV30 with TRBJ2-1; D not resolved. Per the germline V gene, CDR1 is GTSNPN and CDR2 is SVGIG (reference sequence). The CDR3 is 14 residues long. V dropped 4 bases and J dropped 9 bases, with 19 bases sitting between them. The CDR3 sequence is CAWTSGRADGEQFF. In DNA form, the CDR3 reads TGTGCCTGGACATCCGGACGGGCAGACGGTGAGCAGTTCTTC.

A few counts support this clone. The rearrangement joins TRBV10-3 to TRBJ2-5, with D possibly TRBD2 on 5 matching bases. V dropped 10 bases and J dropped 5 bases, with 14 bases sitting between them. Germline loops: CDR1 ENHRY, CDR2 SYGVKD. The CDR3 has 12 amino acids. Written as DNA, the CDR3 is TGTGCCAGCCGTCGGTCGGGGGAGACCCAGTACTTC. Amino acids: CASRRSGETQYF.

V usage is TRBV30 and J usage is TRBJ1-2; D remains ambiguous. This CDR3 comprises 14 residues. The V end was cut by 4 bases, the J end by 2 bases, with 14 bases between. Per germline, CDR1 GTSNPN and CDR2 SVGIG (reference sequence). The CDR3 is CAWTSGGWNYGYTF. CDR3 bases: TGTGCCTGGACCTCGGGAGGTTGGAACTATGGCTACACCTTC. Full variable domain (outside the CDR3, taken from reference TRBV30 and TRBJ1-2): SQTIHQWPATLVQPVGSPLSLECTVEGTSNPNLYWYRQAAGRGLQLLFYSVGIGQISSEVPQNLSASRPQDRQFILSSKKLLLSDSGFYLCAWTSGGWNYGYTFGSGTRLTVV.

This clone has only a few counts. The rearrangement uses TRBV23-1 and TRBJ2-3; D is undetermined. TRBV23-1 is noted as an ORF with a role that remains uncertain. Trimming removed 6 bases from V and 0 bases from J, with 10 bases in between. The CDR3 contains 14 residues. The CDR3 reads CASSQAISTDTQYF. CDR3 DNA: TGCGCCAGCAGCCAAGCGATTAGCACAGATACGCAGTATTTT.

The chain is built from TRBV15 and TRBJ2-5, with D possibly TRBD2 on 6 matching bases. Germline CDR1 is LNHNV and CDR2 is YYDKDF (reference sequence). V dropped 0 bases and J dropped 5 bases, with 10 bases sitting between them. The CDR3 spans 14 residues. CDR3 sequence: CATSRDQEGETQYF. The DNA of the CDR3 is TGTGCCACCAGCAGAGATCAGGAGGGGGAGACCCAGTACTTC. The variable domain in full, with the rest retrieved from reference TRBV15 and TRBJ2-5, is DAMVIQNPRYQVTQFGKPVTLSCSQTLNHNVMYWYQQKSSQAPKLLFHYYDKDFNNEADTPDNFQSRRPNTSFCFLDIRSPGLGDTAMYLCATSRDQEGETQYFGPGTRLLVL.

V usage is TRBV9 and J usage is TRBJ1-4, with a possible D match to TRBD1 (6 bases). The CDR3 length is 15 residues. Germline V gives CDR1 SGDLS, CDR2 YYNGEE. Trimming took 5 bases from V and 7 from J, leaving 18 bases between them. The CDR3 DNA reads TGTGCCAGCAGTGAAAGGAACAGGGCTTTTGAAAAACTGTTTTTT. Protein sequence: CASSERNRAFEKLFF.

This chain links TRBV14 with TRBJ2-5; D remains unclear. The CDR3 spans 13 residues. Germline V CDR1 and CDR2: SGHDN, FVKESK. Trimming took off 3 bases at V and 5 bases at J, with 10 bases between the two ends. CDR3 sequence (DNA): TGTGCCAGCAGCCATCTCAGCCGGGAGACCCAGTACTTC. This gives the protein CASSHLSRETQYF.

This clone is judged medium-sized. The CDR3 coding sequence is TGTGCAAGTCGCCCACTACAGGGGGCGAATGAAAAACTGTTTTTT. Translation: CASRPLQGANEKLFF. The chain is built from TRBV12-2 and TRBJ1-4; the table assigns TRBD1, which was not confirmed against the DNA. TRBV12-2 is tagged as a pseudogene. The length of the CDR3 is 15 residues.

This chain uses TRBV19 with TRBJ1-1; TRBD1 might be the D (5 bases). From germline, CDR1 is LNHDA and CDR2 SQIVND (reference sequence). The ends were cut back, 5 bases at V and 1 base at J, with 17 bases in the middle. This CDR3 contains 16 residues. The chain's CDR3 is CASSVQRGAGNTEAFF. DNA for the CDR3: TGTGCCAGTAGTGTCCAAAGGGGCGCTGGGAACACTGAAGCTTTCTTT.

To note about this clone: The junction departs from the called germline gene at one end, perhaps through a read error. CDR3: CASSGTGDSPLHF. CDR3 coding DNA: TGTGCCAGTAGCGGGACAGGGGACTCACCCCTTCACTTT. The genes are TRBV19 and TRBJ1-6; 10 nucleotides align to TRBD1. Germline V gene sequence: CDR1 LNHDA, CDR2 SQIVND (reference sequence). This CDR3 is built from 13 residues.

This chain connects TRBV30 to TRBJ1-4; 7 nucleotides match TRBD1. Germline values: CDR1 GTSNPN, CDR2 SVGIG (reference sequence). The CDR3 covers 12 residues. The ends lost 3 bases at V and 6 bases at J; junction bases unmatched: 1. CDR3 residues: CAWRGQYEKLFF. The CDR3 nucleotides are TGTGCCTGGAGGGGACAGTATGAAAAACTGTTTTTT.